This TCR beta chain was profiled in a study of T cells expressing NK-cell markers. This CDR3 is built from 13 residues. Germline loops: CDR1 DFQATT, CDR2 SNEGSKA (reference sequence). From its re-call of the 5' RACE reads, TCRdb lists each CDR3 protein once, without DNA. The sample has fewer than 550,000 distinct CDR3 sequences. The sequence was collected from a woman aged 45 to 65 in good health. The sample was blood T cells: a sorted CD56 or NKG2C T cell subset, CD4+ or CD8+ T cells, or bulk PBMC T cells (not recorded which). V and J are TRBV20-1 and TRBJ2-2. CDR3 sequence: CSATRTNTGELFF.